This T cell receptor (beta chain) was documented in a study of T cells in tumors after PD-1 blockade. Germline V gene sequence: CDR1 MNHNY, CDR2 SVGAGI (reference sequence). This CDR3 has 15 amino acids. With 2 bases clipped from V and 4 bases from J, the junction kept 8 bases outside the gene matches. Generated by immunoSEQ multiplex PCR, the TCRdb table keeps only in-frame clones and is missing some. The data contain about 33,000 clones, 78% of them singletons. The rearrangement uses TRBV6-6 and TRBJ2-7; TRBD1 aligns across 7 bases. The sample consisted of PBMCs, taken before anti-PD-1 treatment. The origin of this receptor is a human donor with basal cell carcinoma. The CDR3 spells CASSYGDRLAYEQYF. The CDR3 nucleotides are TGTGCCAGCAGTTACGGGGACAGACTCGCATACGAGCAGTACTTC.